The rows below give T cell receptor beta chains drawn from one sample of a study of T-cell memory formation after mild COVID-19. From the 5' RACE reads, TCRdb called clonotypes with MiXCR, one entry per CDR3 protein. The table has 550,000 to 600,000 distinct CDR3 sequences, around 15% seen once. The sequenced sample consisted of PBMCs or a T cell subset sorted from them (not recorded which). These receptors were collected from an adult woman who had mild COVID-19 (a few samples of this study predate the infection). Cell type and time point are not known. CDR3s include the opening cysteine and the closing phenylalanine or tryptophan. D genes are given only for firm matches. Size tells how often a clone was seen (once, few, many) or the class of an expanded clone, and some rows leave it out.

j_call	clone_size	d_call	v_call	cdr3_nt	cdr3_aa
TRBJ2-3	few	NA	TRBV4-1	TGCGCCAGCAGCCAACCATCCGAATCAAGGGGTTTCACAGATACGCAGTATTTT	CASSQPSESRGFTDTQYF
TRBJ1-1	NA	NA	TRBV29-1	TGCAGCGTTGAAGATGTGACAGCCAACACTGAAGCTTTCTTT	CSVEDVTANTEAFF
TRBJ2-7	few	TRBD2	TRBV5-5	TGTGCCAGCAGAGGTCCGGGACTAGCGGGGGCCTACGAGCAGTACTTC	CASRGPGLAGAYEQYF
TRBJ2-3	few	NA	TRBV20-1	TGCAGTGCTAGTCAGGGGCTCGGAGATACGCAGTATTTT	CSASQGLGDTQYF
TRBJ1-6	NA	TRBD1	TRBV7-2	TGTGCCAGCAGCCCGTACCGACAGGGACGATCACCCCTCCACTTT	CASSPYRQGRSPLHF
TRBJ2-4	NA	NA	TRBV5-1	TGCGCCAGCAGCCCCCCGAGGGAAGGGGTCAAAAACATTCAGTACTTC	CASSPPREGVKNIQYF
TRBJ2-2	NA	NA	TRBV5-1	TGCGCCAGCAGCTTGGACGGGACCAAGAACACCGGGGAGCTGTTTTTT	CASSLDGTKNTGELFF
TRBJ2-7	many	TRBD1	TRBV5-1	TGCGCCAGCAGCTTCCTCGGGACAGCGACCTACGAGCAGTACTTC	CASSFLGTATYEQYF
TRBJ2-3	NA	NA	TRBV29-1	TGCAGCGTGGGCATGATTAGCGGTATAAGCACAGATACGCAGTATTTT	CSVGMISGISTDTQYF
TRBJ2-7	few	NA	TRBV4-1	TGCGCCAGCAGCCCGCAGGGTTATCGGTACGAGCAGTACTTC	CASSPQGYRYEQYF
TRBJ1-2	few	NA	TRBV4-3	TGCGCCAGCAGCCAAGAAGGCCCGGGGACCGGCTATGGCTACACCTTC	CASSQEGPGTGYGYTF
TRBJ2-2	NA	NA	TRBV12-3/TRBV12-4	TGTGCCAGCAGTCTAAGGACAGCTTTCACCGGGGAGCTGTTTTTT	CASSLRTAFTGELFF
TRBJ2-5	few	NA	TRBV4-3	TGCGCCAGCAGCCCTACTTCCAAGGGGACCCAGTACTTC	CASSPTSKGTQYF
TRBJ2-4	many	TRBD2	TRBV12-3/TRBV12-4	TGTGCCAGCAGTTCCGGCGGGAGGCTAGCCAAAAACATTCAGTACTTC	CASSSGGRLAKNIQYF
TRBJ2-2	few	NA	TRBV4-3	TGCGCCAGCAGCCAAAAACGCCTCACCGGGGAGCTGTTTTTT	CASSQKRLTGELFF
TRBJ1-5	NA	NA	TRBV19	TGTGCCAGTAGTATCGTTGACCTCCCTGGATATCAGCCCCAGCATTTT	CASSIVDLPGYQPQHF
TRBJ2-3	NA	NA	TRBV5-4	TGTGCCAGCAGCCGTGGCGGAGATACGCAGTATTTT	CASSRGGDTQYF
TRBJ1-6	NA	NA	TRBV4-3	TGCGCCAGCAGCCAAGGAAGGGTTTCACCCCTCCACTTT	CASSQGRVSPLHF
TRBJ2-1	NA	NA	TRBV7-9	TGTGCCAGCAGCCTGTCGGGCGGAACGGACTACAATGAGCAGTTCTTC	CASSLSGGTDYNEQFF
TRBJ2-1	NA	NA	TRBV12-3/TRBV12-4	TGTGCCAGCAGTTCTAGCGACTGGAACAATGAGCAGTTCTTC	CASSSSDWNNEQFF
TRBJ2-5	few	NA	TRBV5-1	TGCGCCAGCAGCAGCCGGCTAGCGCTTGGGGAGACCCAGTACTTC	CASSSRLALGETQYF
TRBJ2-1	NA	TRBD2	TRBV11-3	TGTGCGGGCAGGACTAGCGGTACCTATGAGCAGTTCTTC	CAGRTSGTYEQFF
TRBJ2-5	few	NA	TRBV5-1	TGCGCCAGCAGCCGTCCGGACGGGGGGACCCAGTACTTC	CASSRPDGGTQYF
TRBJ2-7	many	NA	TRBV5-1	TGCGCCAGCAGCCCCGATGTATCCTACGAGCAGTACTTC	CASSPDVSYEQYF
TRBJ2-5	NA	NA	TRBV4-3	TGCGCCAGCAGCCAAGATCGGAGAGAGACCCAGTACTTC	CASSQDRRETQYF
TRBJ2-1	few	NA	TRBV12-3/TRBV12-4	TGTGCCAGCTGCTCCTCAATAGCGGTACACTACAATGAGCAGTTCTTC	CASCSSIAVHYNEQFF
TRBJ1-1	few	NA	TRBV3-1	TGTGCCAGCAGCCGCGGCTGGGGCACTGAAGCTTTCTTT	CASSRGWGTEAFF
TRBJ1-1	NA	NA	TRBV2	TGTGCCAGCAGTGAAGAAATTTTGGTGAACACTGAAGCTTTCTTT	CASSEEILVNTEAFF
TRBJ2-4	NA	NA	TRBV20-1	TGCAGTGCTAGTGCCTTGCCCTACCCGGGTAACATTCAGTACTTC	CSASALPYPGNIQYF
TRBJ1-5	NA	NA	TRBV4-1	TGCGCCAGCAGCCATGGGGAGAACAGGGCCCTGCCTAATCAGCCCCAGCATTTT	CASSHGENRALPNQPQHF
TRBJ2-5	few	NA	TRBV5-6	TGTGCCAGCAGCTACGCCAATTTCGACAGGTCAGGGGAGACCCAGTACTTC	CASSYANFDRSGETQYF
TRBJ2-7	NA	NA	TRBV4-3	TGCGCCAGCAGCCAAGATGGAGGACTAGAAGGGGGCGAGCAGTACTTC	CASSQDGGLEGGEQYF